This TCR beta chain was sequenced in a study of cytomegalovirus exposure and HLA in healthy donors. This clone was seen a handful of times. Germline-derived CDR1 and CDR2 are MNHEY and SVGAGI. Trimming at V came to 4 bases and at J to 6 bases, leaving 7 bases not matched to a gene. The CDR3 extends over 14 amino acids. PCR employed 60 Vbeta and 13 Jbeta primers. Original data processing: An analysis that came later counted 77 million or so unique TCR beta chains, approximately 11 million shared. The table came from immunoSEQ multiplex PCR; TCRdb's copy has only in-frame clones and leaves some out. V and J calls and clone size are as listed in that table; D and trimming were resolved from the DNA. The sample has some 160,000 clones, about 85% seen once.

The sample taken for sequencing was PBMCs. The receptor's source is a boy younger than 10 in good health and CMV-seronegative. The J gene is TRBJ1-1, the V gene TRBV6-5, with TRBD1 matching over 8 bases. The chain's CDR3 is CASSSRGLVAEAFF. The CDR3 nucleotides are TGTGCCAGCAGTTCCAGGGGGCTGGTCGCTGAAGCTTTCTTT.